This T cell receptor (beta chain) was captured in a study of cytomegalovirus exposure and HLA in healthy donors. Per germline, CDR1 SGDLS and CDR2 YYNGEE. The CDR3 is made up of 15 amino acids. The junction had 8 bases not matched to a gene; V was cut back by 5 bases and J by 5 bases. Both 60 Vbeta primers and 13 Jbeta primers went into the PCR. Sequencing used immunoSEQ multiplex PCR; TCRdb keeps in-frame clones, though not all of them. The data contain 150,000 to 200,000 clones, under 80% of them singletons. Sequenced input: PBMCs. V usage is TRBV9 and J usage is TRBJ2-2; 8 nucleotides line up with TRBD1. The sequence came from a man aged 35 to 55 in good health and CMV-seronegative. CDR3: CASRWGTGLTGELFF. Here the CDR3 DNA reads TGTGCCAGCAGGTGGGGGACAGGTCTAACCGGGGAGCTGTTTTTT. The whole variable domain, filled in from reference TRBV9 and TRBJ2-2, reads DSGVTQTPKHLITATGQRVTLRCSPRSGDLSVYWYQQSLDQGLQFLIQYYNGEERAKGNILERFSAQQFPDLHSELNLSSLELGDSALYFCASRWGTGLTGELFFGEGSRLTVL.